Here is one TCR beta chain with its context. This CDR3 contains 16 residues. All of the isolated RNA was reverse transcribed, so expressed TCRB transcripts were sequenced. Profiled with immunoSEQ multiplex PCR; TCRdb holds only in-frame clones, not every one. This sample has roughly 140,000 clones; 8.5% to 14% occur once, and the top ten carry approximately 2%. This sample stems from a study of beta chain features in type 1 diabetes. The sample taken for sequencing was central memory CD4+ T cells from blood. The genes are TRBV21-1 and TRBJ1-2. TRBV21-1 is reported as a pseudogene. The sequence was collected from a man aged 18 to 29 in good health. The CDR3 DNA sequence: TGTGCCAGCATCTCAACCGGAAACAGCGACGCTTATGGCTACACCTTC. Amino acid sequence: CASISTGNSDAYGYTF.